Each of the 26 T cell receptor beta chains below was sequenced from the same sample in a study of Ad26.COV2.S vaccination and SARS-CoV-2 variants (dated by TCRdb to about 2021). The intended sense of this specimen's time point label: individuals recovered from natural SARS-CoV-2 infection. Preparation of the library involved the immunoSEQ multiplex PCR assay. TCRdb mirrors the immuneACCESS table, restricted to in-frame sequences. Some clones are absent from its copies; in checked studies, under half trace to an unresolved V gene, and the reason for the others is unknown. In this sample the table shows around 7,000 clones, less than 90% of which occur a single time. In total, the top ten clones hold approximately 28% of the sample. Here the sequenced sample was peripheral blood, taken after recovery from COVID-19. The receptors here all came from a human donor who had recovered from COVID-19.

This chain uses TRBV28 with TRBJ2-7, with 7 bases that match TRBD1. Looked up from germline, CDR1 is MDHEN and CDR2 is SYDVKM. This CDR3 region has 15 residues. With 6 bases clipped from V and 0 bases from J, the junction kept 8 bases outside the gene matches. The CDR3 sequence: CASSRTGASSYEQYF. In DNA form, the CDR3 reads TGTGCCAGCAGCCGTACAGGGGCTAGCTCCTACGAGCAGTACTTC.

The V gene is TRBV11-2, the J gene TRBJ1-1; D is unclear. The CDR3 totals 15 residues. Between the trimmed V and J ends, which lost 5 bases and 1 base, there was a span of 14 bases. Germline CDR1 SGHAT, CDR2 FQNNGV. The CDR3 bases are TGTGCCAGCAGCCCATTCAGCCCCCAGAACACTGAAGCTTTCTTT. Protein product: CASSPFSPQNTEAFF. The whole variable domain, remainder taken from reference TRBV11-2 and TRBJ1-1, is EAGVAQSPRYKIIEKRQSVAFWCNPISGHATLYWYQQILGQGPKLLIQFQNNGVVDDSQLPKDRFSAERLKGVDSTLKIQPAKLEDSAVYLCASSPFSPQNTEAFFGQGTRLTVV.

Here the CDR3 reads CASSPLMLAGVTDNAQYF. The CDR3 DNA reads TGTGCCAGCTCACCATTAATGCTCGCAGGGGTCACAGATAATGCGCAGTATTTT. This sequence joins TRBV18 and TRBJ2-3; tentative D call: TRBD1 (6 bases). V was pared by 2 bases and J by 10 bases, with 28 bases between. Per the germline V gene, CDR1 is KGHSH and CDR2 is LQKENI. CDR3 size: 18 residues.

This clone was counted once. Germline is not matched at one junction end, which may reflect a read error. The V gene is TRBV28, the J gene TRBJ2-1, with 10 nucleotides matching TRBD1. Germline V gene data show CDR1 as MDHEN and CDR2 as SYDVKM. The CDR3 contains 14 residues. CDR3 residues: CATSRTGGYNEQFF. In DNA form, the CDR3 reads TGTGCCACCAGTCGGACAGGGGGATACAATGAGCAGTTCTTC. Combining the CDR3 with reference TRBV28 and TRBJ2-1 gives the whole variable domain DVKVTQSSRYLVKRTGEKVFLECVQDMDHENMFWYRQDPGLGLRLIYFSYDVKMKEKGDIPEGYSVSREKKERFSLILESASTNQTSMYLCATSRTGGYNEQFFGPGTRLTVL.

In DNA, the CDR3 is TGTGCCATCGGGGACAAGGGCAATGAGCAGTTCTTC. This gives the protein CAIGDKGNEQFF. The chain couples TRBV10-3 to TRBJ2-1, with D possibly being TRBD1 (6 bases). V dropped 8 bases and J dropped 6 bases, with 11 bases sitting between them. The germline V gene encodes CDR1 ENHRY and CDR2 SYGVKD. The CDR3 totals 12 residues.

The rearrangement uses TRBV10-3 and TRBJ1-1, with 10 nucleotides matching TRBD1. The CDR3 has 14 amino acids. The ends lost 7 bases at V and 3 bases at J; junction bases unmatched: 5. The germline V gene has CDR1 ENHRY and CDR2 SYGVKD. The CDR3 coding sequence is TGTGCCATCACAAGAGGGACAGGGGACACTGAAGCTTTCTTT. It translates to CAITRGTGDTEAFF.

This clone appeared a few times. This chain joins TRBV29-1 and TRBJ2-3, with TRBD2 matching 10 bases. From germline, CDR1 is SQVTM and CDR2 ANQGSEA. Losses at the gene ends were 6 bases for V and 1 base for J; bases not matched to a gene: 7. The CDR3 length is 15 residues. The CDR3 sequence is CSVPSGGVRTDTQYF. The CDR3 DNA sequence: TGCAGCGTGCCCAGCGGGGGGGTCCGCACAGATACGCAGTATTTT.

The V gene is TRBV6-1, the J gene TRBJ1-6; weak D call: TRBD1 (6 bases). The germline V gene encodes CDR1 MNHNS and CDR2 SASEGT. Trimming pared 3 bases from V and 3 bases from J, leaving 12 bases between. The CDR3 covers 16 residues. CDR3 in amino acids: CASSEGGAIYNSPLHF. The CDR3 DNA reads as TGTGCCAGCAGTGAGGGGGGGGCAATCTATAATTCACCCCTCCACTTT.

The chain uses TRBV30 and TRBJ1-2; 9 nucleotides line up with TRBD1. The CDR3 has 14 amino acids. J lost 3 bases, V lost 8 bases, and 10 bases had no gene match. CDR1 and CDR2 (germline): GTSNPN, SVGIG (reference sequence). CDR3 residues: CARSHRGQYYGYTF. DNA of the CDR3: TGTGCCCGCTCCCACAGGGGGCAATACTATGGCTACACCTTC.

The V and J genes are TRBV2 and TRBJ2-2, with no clear D. The V end lost 1 base, the J end lost 4 bases, and 7 bases lay between the germline ends. This CDR3 contains 14 residues. The germline V gene encodes CDR1 SNHLY and CDR2 FYNNEI. Written as DNA, the CDR3 is TGTGCCAGCAGTGAAGTAGGAATCACCGGGGAGCTGTTTTTT. Protein: CASSEVGITGELFF.

The chain carries TRBV5-4 and TRBJ2-1; a possible D gene is TRBD2 (6 bases). V lost 0 bases, J lost 0 bases, and 13 bases lay in between. The CDR3 is 17 amino acids. Germline lookup yields CDR1 SGHNT and CDR2 YYREEE (reference sequence). CDR3 protein: CASSLGRIGSSYNEQFF. The DNA of the CDR3 is TGTGCCAGCAGCTTGGGTCGGATCGGGAGCTCCTACAATGAGCAGTTCTTC.

V is TRBV5-8 and J is TRBJ2-1; 16 nucleotides match TRBD2. CDR1 and CDR2 from the germline V gene are SGHTS and YDEGEE. The CDR3 extends over 17 amino acids. Germline trimming cut 4 bases from V and 8 bases from J; bases unmatched to any gene: 9. The CDR3 protein is CASSPHVGLAGGDEQFF. In DNA, the CDR3 is TGTGCCAGCAGCCCCCATGTGGGACTAGCGGGAGGGGATGAGCAGTTCTTC.

The chain carries TRBV6-5 and TRBJ2-3; 7 bases are a match to TRBD2. The CDR3 is made up of 16 amino acids. CDR1 is MNHEY and CDR2 is SVGAGI in the germline V gene. The J segment lost 2 bases and the V segment lost 4 bases, leaving 9 bases of the junction unmatched. The CDR3 DNA reads as TGTGCCAGCAGTTTGCTGTCGGGGGGTCTCACAGATACGCAGTATTTT. As protein: CASSLLSGGLTDTQYF.

The chain links TRBV6-5 to TRBJ1-4; D is possibly TRBD1 (5 bases). The V gene lost 7 bases and the J gene lost 5 bases, with 17 bases spanning the gap. Per the germline V gene, CDR1 is MNHEY and CDR2 is SVGAGI. The CDR3 length is 15 residues. Here the CDR3 reads CASIPQGLGNEKLFF. As DNA, the CDR3 is TGTGCCAGCATCCCTCAGGGACTGGGAAATGAAAAACTGTTTTTT.

In this sample, this clone turned up once. This chain joins TRBV7-2 and TRBJ1-1; D gene unclear. V was cut by 1 base and J by 6 bases, with 9 bases left in between. Germline V gene sequence: CDR1 SGHTA, CDR2 FQGNSA. There are 13 residues in the CDR3. CDR3 bases: TGTGCCAGCAGCTTAGGACTCGGCGCTGAAGCTTTCTTT. It codes for CASSLGLGAEAFF.

The genes are TRBV28 and TRBJ1-5, with a weak D call TRBD1 (6 bases). The V end was cut by 7 bases, the J end by 3 bases, with 16 bases between. Germline V gives CDR1 MDHEN, CDR2 SYDVKM. The CDR3 contains 15 residues. CDR3 residues: CASTWGAGPNQPQHF. The CDR3 region has the DNA TGTGCCAGCACTTGGGGGGCGGGGCCCAATCAGCCCCAGCATTTT.

This chain joins TRBV19 and TRBJ1-4; no clear D. The ends were cut back, 6 bases at V and 3 bases at J, with 14 bases in the middle. The CDR3 is made up of 15 amino acids. Germline-derived CDR1 and CDR2 are LNHDA and SQIVND (reference sequence). This CDR3 is CASSPRPASNEKLFF. The CDR3 nucleotides read TGTGCCAGTAGCCCCCGGCCAGCTTCTAATGAAAAACTGTTTTTT. Full variable domain (rest looked up from reference TRBV19 and TRBJ1-4): DGGITQSPKYLFRKEGQNVTLSCEQNLNHDAMYWYRQDPGQGLRLIYYSQIVNDFQKGDIAEGYSVSREKKESFPLTVTSAQKNPTAFYLCASSPRPASNEKLFFGSGTQLSVL.

The chain is built from TRBV7-9 and TRBJ2-7; weak D call: TRBD1 (6 bases). V dropped 3 bases and J dropped 0 bases, with 12 bases sitting between them. The CDR3 extends over 15 amino acids. CDR1 and CDR2 (germline): SEHNR, FQNEAQ (reference sequence). CDR3 bases: TGTGCCAGCAGCTTTGGGACACCCAGCTCCTACGAGCAGTACTTC. The encoded protein is CASSFGTPSSYEQYF.

V and J are TRBV5-1 and TRBJ2-7; D is undetermined. From germline, CDR1 is SGHRS and CDR2 YFSETQ. This CDR3 is built from 15 residues. Trimming removed 0 bases from V and 0 bases from J, with 10 bases in between. The CDR3 DNA reads as TGCGCCAGCAGCTTGGGCCCAGCCAGCTCCTACGAGCAGTACTTC. Protein product: CASSLGPASSYEQYF.

V usage is TRBV5-4 and J usage is TRBJ2-1, with 9 nucleotides matching TRBD1. V shed 3 bases, J shed 10 bases, and the junction held 8 bases outside the gene matches. Per the germline V gene, CDR1 is SGHNT and CDR2 is YYREEE (reference sequence). The CDR3 is made up of 14 amino acids. CDR3 in amino acids: CASSSGQGRGEQFF. The CDR3 coding sequence is TGTGCCAGCAGCTCTGGACAGGGGCGTGGAGAGCAGTTCTTC.

The V gene is TRBV7-2, the J gene TRBJ2-3; 8 bases align to TRBD2. From germline, CDR1 is SGHTA and CDR2 FQGNSA. V shed 5 bases and J 4 bases; nucleotides not matched to a gene: 11. CDR3 length equals 16 residues. CDR3 region: CASSPGTGGPSDTQYF. The CDR3 DNA reads TGTGCCAGCAGCCCAGGGACGGGGGGGCCGTCAGATACGCAGTATTTT.

CDR3 DNA sequence: TGTGCCAGTAGAAGAGAGGGGGGGTACAATGAGCAGTTCTTC. Encoded protein: CASRREGGYNEQFF. The V call is TRBV19, the J call TRBJ2-1, with D maybe TRBD2 (7 bases). In germline, CDR1 is LNHDA, CDR2 SQIVND (reference sequence). The CDR3 is 14 amino acids. V was cut by 6 bases and J by 4 bases, with 13 bases left in between.

The V and J genes are TRBV5-1 and TRBJ1-1; possible D gene TRBD1, 5 bases. The V end lost 3 bases, the J end lost 5 bases, and 17 bases lay between the germline ends. The CDR3 loop spans 15 amino acids. Germline V gene lookup returns CDR1 SGHRS and CDR2 YFSETQ. CDR3 DNA sequence: TGCGCCAGCAGCTGGGGGGGAACCTTTGGGACTGAAGCTTTCTTT. Protein: CASSWGGTFGTEAFF.

The chain has TRBV7-2 and TRBJ2-7, with D possibly TRBD2 on 6 matching bases. CDR1 and CDR2 (germline): SGHTA, FQGNSA. CDR3 length: 14 residues. Trimming left V 5 bases short and J 3 bases short, with 14 bases between. CDR3 sequence (DNA): TGTGCCAGCAGCCCTGGAGGGTCTCTCTACGAGCAGTACTTC. Its translation: CASSPGGSLYEQYF.

The gene calls are TRBV2 and TRBJ1-4; 10 bases are a match to TRBD1. Germline V lookup: CDR1 SNHLY, CDR2 FYNNEI. This CDR3 is built from 15 residues. The junction had 5 bases not matched to a gene; V was cut back by 6 bases and J by 4 bases. The CDR3 DNA follows: TGTGCCAGCAGGCGACAGGGGGCTAATAATGAAAAACTGTTTTTT. This sequence encodes CASRRQGANNEKLFF.

This clone was counted a single time. CDR3 amino acids: CASSPRPGNTEAFF. DNA of the CDR3: TGTGCCAGCAGCCCTCGGCCTGGGAACACTGAAGCTTTCTTT. The rearrangement links TRBV5-5 to TRBJ1-1; no definite D call. The germline V and J ends were trimmed by 4 bases and 1 base, with 11 bases remaining between them. The CDR3 loop spans 14 amino acids. Germline CDR1 reads SGHKS; CDR2 reads YYEKEE (reference sequence). The full variable domain, its missing parts supplied by reference TRBV5-5 and TRBJ1-1, is DAGVTQSPTHLIKTRGQQVTLRCSPISGHKSVSWYQQVLGQGPQFIFQYYEKEERGRGNFPDRFSARQFPNYSSELNVNALLLGDSALYLCASSPRPGNTEAFFGQGTRLTVV.